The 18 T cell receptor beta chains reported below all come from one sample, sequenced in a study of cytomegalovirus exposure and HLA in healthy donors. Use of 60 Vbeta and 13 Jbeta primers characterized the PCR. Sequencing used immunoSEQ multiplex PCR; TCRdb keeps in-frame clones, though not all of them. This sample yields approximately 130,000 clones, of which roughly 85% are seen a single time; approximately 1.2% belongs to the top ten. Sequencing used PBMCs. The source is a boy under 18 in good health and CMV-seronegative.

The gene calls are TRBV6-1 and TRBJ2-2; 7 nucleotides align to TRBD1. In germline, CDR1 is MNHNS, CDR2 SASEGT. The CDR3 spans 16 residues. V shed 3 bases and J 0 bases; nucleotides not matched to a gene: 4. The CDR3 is CASSDLTGSNTGELFF. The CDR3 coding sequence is TGTGCCAGCAGTGACTTGACAGGGTCGAACACCGGGGAGCTGTTTTTT.

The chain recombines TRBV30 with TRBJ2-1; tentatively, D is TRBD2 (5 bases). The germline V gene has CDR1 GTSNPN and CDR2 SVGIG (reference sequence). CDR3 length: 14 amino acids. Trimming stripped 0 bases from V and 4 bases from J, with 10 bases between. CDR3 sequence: CAWSVLSGYNEQFF. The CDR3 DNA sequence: TGTGCCTGGAGTGTACTAAGCGGTTACAATGAGCAGTTCTTC.

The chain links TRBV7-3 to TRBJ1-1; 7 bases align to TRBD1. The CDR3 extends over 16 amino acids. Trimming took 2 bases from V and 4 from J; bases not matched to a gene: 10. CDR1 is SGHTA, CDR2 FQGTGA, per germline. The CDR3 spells CASSLGVRGFGTEAFF. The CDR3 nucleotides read TGTGCCAGCAGCTTAGGGGTCAGGGGGTTTGGCACTGAAGCTTTCTTT.

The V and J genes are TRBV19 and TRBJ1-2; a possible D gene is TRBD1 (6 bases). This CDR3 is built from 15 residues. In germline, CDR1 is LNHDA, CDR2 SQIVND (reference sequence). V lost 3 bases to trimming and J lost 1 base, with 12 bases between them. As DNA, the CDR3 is TGTGCCAGTAGTATGGTCCCAGGGGTTAACTATGGCTACACCTTC. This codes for CASSMVPGVNYGYTF.

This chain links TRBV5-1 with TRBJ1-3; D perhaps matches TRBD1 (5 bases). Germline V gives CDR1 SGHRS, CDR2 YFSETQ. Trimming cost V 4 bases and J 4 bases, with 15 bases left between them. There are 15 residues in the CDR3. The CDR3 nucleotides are TGCGCCAGCAGCACCCACAGGAAGCTCGGAAACACCATATATTTT. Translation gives CASSTHRKLGNTIYF.

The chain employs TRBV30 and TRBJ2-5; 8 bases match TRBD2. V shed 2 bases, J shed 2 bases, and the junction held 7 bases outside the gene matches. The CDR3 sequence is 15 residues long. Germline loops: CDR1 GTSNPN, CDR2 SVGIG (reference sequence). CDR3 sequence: CAWSISGALQETQYF. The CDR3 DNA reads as TGTGCCTGGAGTATTAGCGGGGCCCTTCAAGAGACCCAGTACTTC.

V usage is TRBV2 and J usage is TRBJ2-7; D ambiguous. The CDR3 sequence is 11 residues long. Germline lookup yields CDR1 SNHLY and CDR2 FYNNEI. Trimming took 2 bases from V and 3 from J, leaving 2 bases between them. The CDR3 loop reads CASSELYEQYF. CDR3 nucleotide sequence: TGTGCCAGCAGTGAACTCTACGAGCAGTACTTC.

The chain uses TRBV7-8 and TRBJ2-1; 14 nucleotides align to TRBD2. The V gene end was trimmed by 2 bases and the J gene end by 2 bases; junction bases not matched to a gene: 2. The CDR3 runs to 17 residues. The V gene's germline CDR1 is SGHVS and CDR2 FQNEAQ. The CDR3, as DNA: TGTGCCAGCAGCTTAAGACTAGCGGGAGGGGCCTACAATGAGCAGTTCTTC. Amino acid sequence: CASSLRLAGGAYNEQFF.

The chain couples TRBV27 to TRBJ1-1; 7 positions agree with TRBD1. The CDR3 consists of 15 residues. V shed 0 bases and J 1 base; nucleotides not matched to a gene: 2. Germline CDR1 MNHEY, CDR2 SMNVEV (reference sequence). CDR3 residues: CASSLSPGGNTEAFF. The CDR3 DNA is TGTGCCAGCAGTTTATCGCCAGGGGGGAACACTGAAGCTTTCTTT.

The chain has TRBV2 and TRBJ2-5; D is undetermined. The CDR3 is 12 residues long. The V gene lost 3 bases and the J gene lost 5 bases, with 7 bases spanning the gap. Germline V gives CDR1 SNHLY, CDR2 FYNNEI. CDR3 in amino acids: CASSDVQETQYF. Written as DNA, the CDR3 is TGTGCCAGCAGTGACGTACAGGAGACCCAGTACTTC.

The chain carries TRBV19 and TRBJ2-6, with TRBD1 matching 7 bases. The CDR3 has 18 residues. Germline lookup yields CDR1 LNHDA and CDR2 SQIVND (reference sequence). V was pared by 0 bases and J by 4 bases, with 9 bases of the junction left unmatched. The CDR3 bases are TGTGCCAGTAGTATAGAACCTTACAGGGGAACAGGGGCCAACGTCCTGACTTTC. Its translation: CASSIEPYRGTGANVLTF.

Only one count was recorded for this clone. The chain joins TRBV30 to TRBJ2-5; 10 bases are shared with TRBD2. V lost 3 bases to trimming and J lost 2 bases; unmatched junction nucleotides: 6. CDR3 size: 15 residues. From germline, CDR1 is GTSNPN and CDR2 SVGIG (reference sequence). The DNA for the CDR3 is TGTGCCTGGAGAGACGGAGCGGGAGGGCAAGAGACCCAGTACTTC. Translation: CAWRDGAGGQETQYF. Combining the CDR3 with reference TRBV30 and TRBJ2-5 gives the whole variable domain SQTIHQWPATLVQPVGSPLSLECTVEGTSNPNLYWYRQAAGRGLQLLFYSVGIGQISSEVPQNLSASRPQDRQFILSSKKLLLSDSGFYLCAWRDGAGGQETQYFGPGTRLLVL.

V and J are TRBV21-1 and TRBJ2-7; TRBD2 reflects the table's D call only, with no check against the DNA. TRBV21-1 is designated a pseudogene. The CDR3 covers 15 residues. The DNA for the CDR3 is TGTGCCAGCAGCAATCCTTTAGACTTTGCCTACGAGCAGTACTTC. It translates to CASSNPLDFAYEQYF.

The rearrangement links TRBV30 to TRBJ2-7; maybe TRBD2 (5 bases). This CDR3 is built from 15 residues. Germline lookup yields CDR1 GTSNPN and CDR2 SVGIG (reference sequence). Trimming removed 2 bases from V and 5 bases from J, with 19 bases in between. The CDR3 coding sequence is TGTGCCTGGAGTACACGGGATTTTTTAAAGGACGAGCAGTACTTC. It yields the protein CAWSTRDFLKDEQYF.

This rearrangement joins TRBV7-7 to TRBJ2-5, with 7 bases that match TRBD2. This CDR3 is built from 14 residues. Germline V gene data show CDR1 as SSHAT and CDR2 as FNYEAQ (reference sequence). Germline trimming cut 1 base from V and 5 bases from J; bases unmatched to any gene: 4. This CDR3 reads CASSLGAGVETQYF. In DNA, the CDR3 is TGTGCCAGCAGCTTAGGTGCGGGAGTGGAGACCCAGTACTTC. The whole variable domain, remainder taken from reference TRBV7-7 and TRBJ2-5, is GAGVSQSPRYKVTKRGQDVTLRCDPISSHATLYWYQQALGQGPEFLTYFNYEAQPDKSGLPSDRFSAERPEGSISTLTIQRTEQRDSAMYRCASSLGAGVETQYFGPGTRLLVL.

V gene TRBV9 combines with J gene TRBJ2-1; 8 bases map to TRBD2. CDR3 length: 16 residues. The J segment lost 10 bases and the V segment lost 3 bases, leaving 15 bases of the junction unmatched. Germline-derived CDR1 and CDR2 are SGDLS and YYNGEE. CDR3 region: CASSAITSGSRPEQFF. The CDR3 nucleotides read TGTGCCAGCAGCGCAATAACTAGCGGATCCAGGCCGGAGCAGTTCTTC.

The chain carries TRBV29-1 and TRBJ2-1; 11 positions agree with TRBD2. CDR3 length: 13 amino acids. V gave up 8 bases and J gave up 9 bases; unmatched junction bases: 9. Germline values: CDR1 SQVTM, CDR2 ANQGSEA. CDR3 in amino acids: CSSFSGRVGEQFF. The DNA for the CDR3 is TGCAGCTCCTTTAGCGGGAGGGTCGGTGAGCAGTTCTTC.

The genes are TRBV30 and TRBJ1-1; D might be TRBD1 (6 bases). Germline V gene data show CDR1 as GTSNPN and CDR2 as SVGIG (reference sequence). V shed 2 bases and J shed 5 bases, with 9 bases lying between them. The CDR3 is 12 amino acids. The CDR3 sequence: CAWSWGQTEAFF. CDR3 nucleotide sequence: TGTGCCTGGAGTTGGGGACAAACTGAAGCTTTCTTT.